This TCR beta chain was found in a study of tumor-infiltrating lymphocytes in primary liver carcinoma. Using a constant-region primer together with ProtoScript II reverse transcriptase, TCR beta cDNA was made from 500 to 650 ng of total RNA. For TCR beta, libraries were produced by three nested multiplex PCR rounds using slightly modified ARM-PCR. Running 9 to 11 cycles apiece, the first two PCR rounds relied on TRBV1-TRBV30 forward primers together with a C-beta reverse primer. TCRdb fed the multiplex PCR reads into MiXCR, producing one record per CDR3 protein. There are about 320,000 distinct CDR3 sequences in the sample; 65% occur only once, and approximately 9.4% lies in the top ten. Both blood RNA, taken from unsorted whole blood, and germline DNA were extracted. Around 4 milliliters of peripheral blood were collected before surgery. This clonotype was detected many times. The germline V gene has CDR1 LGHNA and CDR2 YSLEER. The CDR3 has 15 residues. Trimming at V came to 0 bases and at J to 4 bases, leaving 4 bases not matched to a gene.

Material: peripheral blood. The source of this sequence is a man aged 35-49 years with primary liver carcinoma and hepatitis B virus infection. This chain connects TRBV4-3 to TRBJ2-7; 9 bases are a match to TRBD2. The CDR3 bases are TGCGCCAGCAGCCAAGATGGGCTAGCGGGGTACGAGCAGTACTTC. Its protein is CASSQDGLAGYEQYF.